The 12 T cell receptor beta chains reported below all come from one sample, sequenced in a study of CD8 T cells in ankylosing spondylitis. TCRdb re-derived calls from the 5' RACE reads in MiXCR, one entry per CDR3 protein. The data show roughly 230,000 distinct CDR3 sequences, approximately 7.6% seen once. Sequenced input: blood, either unsorted or a sorted T cell fraction (not recorded which). These TCRs come from a female donor with ankylosing spondylitis or in good health (not recorded which).

This clonotype came up a few times. V usage is TRBV14 and J usage is TRBJ2-7, with 9 bases that match TRBD2. CDR3 size: 16 residues. CDR1 and CDR2 (germline): SGHDN, FVKESK. V gave up 3 bases and J gave up 2 bases; unmatched junction bases: 8. CDR3 DNA sequence: TGTGCCAGCAGCCAGGGTTGGAGCGGGGGGACCTACGAGCAGTACTTC. It is translated as CASSQGWSGGTYEQYF.

This clonotype was seen ten or more times. CDR3 sequence (DNA): TGCGCCAGCAGTGAACAAGCTAACTATGGCTACACCTTC. As protein: CASSEQANYGYTF. The chain has TRBV5-1 and TRBJ1-2; unclear D gene. Germline values: CDR1 SGHRS, CDR2 YFSETQ. Trimming pared 5 bases from V and 0 bases from J, leaving 8 bases between. The CDR3 is 13 residues long.

In this sample, this clonotype turned up many times. The chain has TRBV12-3 or TRBV12-4 and TRBJ1-5; D not resolved. This CDR3 comprises 14 residues. Between the trimmed V and J ends, which lost 7 bases and 7 bases, there was a span of 17 bases. The CDR3 protein is CASTNGEGEQPQHF. For the CDR3, the DNA is TGTGCCAGCACCAACGGGGAGGGAGAACAGCCCCAGCATTTT.

This clonotype was recorded at least ten times. V and J are TRBV7-2 and TRBJ2-7, with a weak D call TRBD2 (5 bases). Germline CDR1 reads SGHTA; CDR2 reads FQGNSA. The V and J ends lost 5 bases and 3 bases respectively, with 14 bases between them. The CDR3 is 14 amino acids. The CDR3 loop reads CASSTVDYNYEQYF. The CDR3 DNA sequence: TGTGCCAGCAGCACGGTCGACTACAACTACGAGCAGTACTTC.

Note on this clonotype: Possible read error: a much larger clone is one base away. The rearrangement joins TRBV12-3 or TRBV12-4 to TRBJ2-2, with 7 nucleotides matching TRBD2. CDR3 size: 13 residues. The CDR3 nucleotides read TGTACCAGCAGTCGTACGGGGGGCGGGGAGCTGTTTTTT. Its translation: CTSSRTGGGELFF.

This clonotype came up many times. The chain joins TRBV12-3 or TRBV12-4 to TRBJ2-3, with D unclear. Trimming left V 4 bases short and J 2 bases short, with 7 bases between. The length of the CDR3 is 13 residues. Here the CDR3 reads CASSSPFTDTQYF. CDR3 sequence (DNA): TGTGCCAGCAGTTCCCCGTTCACAGATACGCAGTATTTT.

This clonotype was seen many times. The chain employs TRBV7-2 and TRBJ1-1; maybe TRBD1 (6 bases). Trimming took 6 bases from V and 0 from J, leaving 11 bases between them. Germline lookup yields CDR1 SGHTA and CDR2 FQGNSA. This CDR3 spans 14 amino acids. CDR3 DNA: TGTGCCAGCAGAATCGCAGGGGTGAACACTGAAGCTTTCTTT. Residues: CASRIAGVNTEAFF.

This clonotype was seen ten or more times. V gene TRBV24-1 combines with J gene TRBJ2-1; no reliable D call. CDR1 is KGHDR, CDR2 SFDVKD, per germline. The CDR3 runs 15 residues. V lost 3 bases and J 7 bases, leaving 15 bases between the germline ends. The DNA of the CDR3 is TGTGCCACCAGTGATGTTCAAACTTCCAATAATGAGCAGTTCTTC. Its protein is CATSDVQTSNNEQFF.

This chain joins TRBV2 and TRBJ1-1; TRBD1 is a possible D gene (6 bases). V was shortened by 2 bases and J by 2 bases, with 27 bases between the two germline ends. CDR3 length: 20 residues. Germline loops: CDR1 SNHLY, CDR2 FYNNEI. CDR3 residues: CASSEFTDPDTGGLNTEAFF. CDR3 bases: TGTGCCAGCAGTGAATTTACTGATCCCGATACGGGGGGCCTTAACACTGAAGCTTTCTTT.

This clonotype was counted ten times or more. The rearrangement joins TRBV20-1 to TRBJ2-4; D is unresolved. CDR1 and CDR2 (germline): DFQATT, SNEGSKA (reference sequence). The CDR3 covers 13 residues. Deletions cut 5 bases from V and 9 bases from J, with 17 bases between. The CDR3 coding sequence is TGCAGTGCTCCCGACCCAAGAAGGATCATTCAGTACTTC. It specifies CSAPDPRRIIQYF.

This clonotype was recorded at least ten times. V usage is TRBV7-9 and J usage is TRBJ1-4, with a possible D match to TRBD1 (5 bases). Trimming took off 5 bases at V and 6 bases at J, with 13 bases between the two ends. From germline, CDR1 is SEHNR and CDR2 FQNEAQ (reference sequence). The CDR3 has 14 amino acids. The CDR3 loop reads CASSPAGGYEKLFF. CDR3 in DNA: TGTGCCAGCAGCCCAGCCGGGGGGTATGAAAAACTGTTTTTT.

This clonotype has ten or more counts. The chain has TRBV5-1 and TRBJ1-2, with 7 bases lining up with TRBD1. With V trimmed by 4 bases and J by 4 bases, 4 bases remained unmatched. Germline lookup yields CDR1 SGHRS and CDR2 YFSETQ. The CDR3 is made up of 13 amino acids. The CDR3 DNA follows: TGCGCCAGCAGCGCGACAGGGCCCTATGGCTACACCTTC. Protein sequence: CASSATGPYGYTF.